The present T cell receptor beta chain was sequenced within a study of T cells in Graves' hyperthyroidism and ophthalmopathy. Study-level information: At initial diagnosis, before any treatment had begun, peripheral blood was obtained.

Germline CDR1 and CDR2: LNHDA and SQIVND (reference sequence). CDR3 length: 13 amino acids. Trimming took off 4 bases at V and 10 bases at J, with 14 bases between the two ends. On the basis of clinical symptoms, serum thyroxine and TRAb, thyroid ultrasound and orbital computed tomography, diagnoses were made. Researchers amplified the TCR beta CDR3 regions from RNA transcripts. First-round RT-PCR with HTBI primers amplified the TCR CDR3 region. MiXCR, run by TCRdb on the multiplex PCR reads, gives a single entry per CDR3 protein. Altogether roughly 170,000 distinct CDR3 sequences are present, about a sixth being singletons, with the ten largest covering roughly 32%.

The V and J genes are TRBV19 and TRBJ2-1; no reliable D call. The sequence was collected from a woman aged 45-59 years with Graves' hyperthyroidism. Sequenced: blood. The CDR3, as DNA: TGTGCCAGTAGTACCCACAGAGACTGGGAGCAGTTCTTC. Its translation: CASSTHRDWEQFF.